Listed here is a single T cell receptor beta chain. The data were taken from a study of T cells in Graves' hyperthyroidism and ophthalmopathy. This CDR3 is built from 13 residues. Deletions cut 0 bases from V and 11 bases from J, with 11 bases between. The V gene's germline CDR1 is SGHTA and CDR2 FQGNSA. Amplified regions were TCR beta CDR3 sequences from RNA transcripts. An initial round of RT-PCR targeting the TCR CDR3 relied on the HTBI primer set. TCRdb passed the multiplex PCR reads through MiXCR, listing each CDR3 protein once. Here the sample spans fewer than 500,000 distinct CDR3 sequences, approximately 15% being singletons.

This chain links TRBV7-2 with TRBJ2-1; D assignment may be TRBD1 or TRBD2 (5 bases each). Source material: blood. The sequence derives from a man under 40 with Graves' hyperthyroidism that later progressed to Graves' ophthalmopathy. The CDR3, as DNA: TGTGCCAGCAGCTTAGCCCACCGGGGCCAGCAGTTCTTC. Amino acid sequence: CASSLAHRGQQFF.